The following is a T cell receptor (beta chain) sequence with its context. No antigen is known for it. Per-base qualities were not stored, and no clone one base away is much larger. The data were taken from a study of shared clonotypes between healthy human individuals (TCRdb year 2020). As for the study more broadly: A few men and two women, aged 18 to 49 years, made up the cohort. For each donor, CD4 naive and CD4 memory were each given three plates, CD8 naive was given two plates, and CD8 memory was given one plate. The study deeply sequenced blood TCR repertoires of about 5 healthy adults to estimate repertoire size and the extent of clonotype sharing between individuals. Different laboratories and diverse techniques were used to prepare libraries and sequence TCR repertoires, to increase sequencing depth and limit assay-specific biases. Between about 0.94 and 8.9 billion PBMCs per donor were obtained by leukapheresis.

Using the deep immunoSEQ assay, multiplex PCR amplified TCR CDR3 regions from genomic DNA. For each cell subset, the extracted genomic DNA was distributed evenly across all wells of several immunoSEQ 96-well plates, and each plate served as one replicate. Each replicate PCR for sorted subsets received about 0.2 ug genomic DNA, equal to about 29,000 T cell genomes. The purified libraries were quantified using a Qubit 3.0 fluorometer, sized with a Bioanalyzer 2100, and then quantified again using the KAPA Library Quantification kit. Each immunoSEQ 96-well plate was sequenced on its own single-read 150-cycle Illumina NextSeq 550 flow cell. Under the source paper's analysis protocol: The immunoSEQ output contained only junctional sequences without quality scores, so filtering could not match that applied to full-length reads. Sequences were annotated with PyIR, a Python wrapper for IgBLAST v1.9, using IMGT germline references to assign V/J genes and CDR3. Any read was removed if the V/J assignment was weak (E-value above 1e-6), the CDR3 was missing, or the read contained stop codons, out-of-frame junctions, or ambiguous translated residues. V3J clonotypes were defined as sequences sharing the same inferred V gene, J gene, and CDR3 amino acid sequence. Percentage overlap between repertoires was calculated by dividing the number of shared unique clonotypes by the size of the smaller repertoire. RTK rarefaction, the Chao1 estimator, and Recon v2.1 estimates of unobserved clonotypes were used to assess repertoire richness. OLGA was used to compute generation probabilities for all TCRbeta clonotypes that the gDNA method yielded from a few donors. TCRdb carries this immuneACCESS record with in-frame sequences only. Its versions omit some clonotypes, under half of them owing to an unresolved V gene in the studies checked, with the rest unexplained. That table furnishes V, J and clone size, whereas the DNA furnished D and trimming. This sample holds about 1.1 million clones; approximately 80% were observed only once. The top ten clones comprise 0.5% to 0.65% of the sample.

Including cysteine and phenylalanine, the CDR3 has 16 amino acids. CDR3 DNA is the only sequence kept; it has 48 bases, read in frame from the first base. V ends up 6 bases short and J 5 bases short, with an unmatched junction base count of 13. According to the germline V gene, CDR1 reads ENHRY and CDR2 reads SYGVKD. Healthy HIV-negative adults with no recently reported acute infections or vaccinations were included as donors. Only Caucasian adults living in Nashville, Tennessee, USA were represented among the donors. CD4+ T cells were enriched by magnetic negative selection, after which naive cells were positively selected on CD45RA and the negative fraction was taken as the memory subset. Blood was collected by leukapheresis, and PBMCs were isolated by Ficoll-Histopaque density gradient centrifugation and then cryopreserved in liquid nitrogen vapor phase. Analytical flow cytometry was used to check the purity and quantity of each magnetically sorted T cell population. Genomic DNA was isolated from every sorted fraction and measured by UV absorbance on a Nanodrop 2000c.

Broad study findings and their caveats: Sampling was restricted to blood, and TCR repertoires in tissues likely differ from the TCR repertoires found in blood. The small number of donors limited the genetic and exposure-history diversity represented. Even with the large sequencing depth, rarefaction of the sorted-subset datasets indicated that sequencing was incomplete. About 5% of naive CD4, around 3.5% of naive CD8, approximately 2.2% of memory CD4, and less than 0.45% of memory CD8 clonotypes were shared across several donors. Clonotypes shared by all four sorted-subset donors showed higher generation probabilities than non-shared clonotypes. Based on pairwise subsampling, the degree of clonotype sharing among donors was expected to be affected by sequencing depth. Naive subsets generally had larger estimated clonotype richness than memory subsets.

Rearrangement joined TRBV10-3 to TRBJ2-5, and 9 junctional nucleotides match TRBD1. The origin of this receptor is a man between 18 and 29 years old in good health. Some clones in this sample may be carry-over from other donors' samples. Sequencing was carried out using memory CD4+ T cells from PBMCs. This specimen's cell subset or site label, per the study, means: CD45RA-negative fraction. The CDR3 has the sequence CAISPWKGQGMETQYF. The nucleotide sequence reads TGTGCCATCAGCCCTTGGAAGGGACAGGGCATGGAGACCCAGTACTTC.